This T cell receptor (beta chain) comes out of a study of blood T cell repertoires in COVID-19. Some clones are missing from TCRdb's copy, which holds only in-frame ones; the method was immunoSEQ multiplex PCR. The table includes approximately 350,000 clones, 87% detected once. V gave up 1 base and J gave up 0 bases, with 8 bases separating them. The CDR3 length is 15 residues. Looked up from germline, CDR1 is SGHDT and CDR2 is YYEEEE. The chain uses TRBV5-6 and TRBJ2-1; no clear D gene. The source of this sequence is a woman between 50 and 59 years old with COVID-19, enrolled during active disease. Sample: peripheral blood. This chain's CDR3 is CASSLRVSSYNEQFF. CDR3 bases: TGTGCCAGCAGCTTGCGCGTGAGCTCCTACAATGAGCAGTTCTTC.